Listed below are T cell receptor beta chains from one sample, sequenced in a study of blood T cell repertoires in COVID-19. Data came from immunoSEQ multiplex PCR; TCRdb stores just in-frame clones and leaves some out. The table shows 180,000 or so clones, with approximately 80% occurring only once. The sequenced sample consisted of PBMCs or T cells enriched from blood (not recorded which). The origin of the receptors is a man aged 45-65 years who had recovered from COVID-19. Both conserved end residues are part of each CDR3. The D gene is left open where the match is weak. Some rows have no size entry. The others give once, few or many, or a class for an expanded clone.

-	-	TRBV7-3	TRBJ2-6	TGTGCCAGCAGCTCCCAGGGGTTCTCTGGGGCCAACGTCCTGACTTTC	CASSSQGFSGANVLTF
-	-	TRBV27	TRBJ2-3	TGTGCCAGCAGTAGGCGTCCGGGAGATACGCAGTATTTT	CASSRRPGDTQYF
-	-	TRBV5-1	TRBJ1-2	TGCGCCAGCAGCTTGACAGGGAGTACGAACTATGGCTACACCTTC	CASSLTGSTNYGYTF
TRBD2	few	TRBV29-1	TRBJ2-7	TGCAGCGTTGGGGGAGGGCTTACCTACGAGCAGTACTTC	CSVGGGLTYEQYF
-	-	TRBV2	TRBJ2-1	TGTGCCAGCAAGCTGACGGGATACAATGAGCAGTTCTTC	CASKLTGYNEQFF
-	-	TRBV4-1	TRBJ2-1	TGCGCCAGCAGCCAAGCCCAAGGGGGGGTGAACAATGAGCAGTTCTTC	CASSQAQGGVNNEQFF
TRBD1	-	TRBV27	TRBJ1-3	TGTGCCAGCAGTTACAGGGGCCTTGGAAACACCATATATTTT	CASSYRGLGNTIYF
-	-	TRBV5-1	TRBJ2-7	TGCGCCAGCAGCCCCGGACAGTTCTACGAGCAGTACTTC	CASSPGQFYEQYF
TRBD1	once	TRBV5-1	TRBJ2-5	TGCGCCAGCAGCTTGGTTCTCAGGGGGGAGACCCAGTACTTC	CASSLVLRGETQYF
-	-	TRBV5-5	TRBJ2-3	TGTGCTGCCGTCAGGGTGCGGGGAGGAGCAGATACGCAGTATTTT	CAAVRVRGGADTQYF
TRBD1	few	TRBV10-3	TRBJ1-2	TGTGCCATCAGTGCCCCGGGACAGGGGATCTATGGCTACACCTTC	CAISAPGQGIYGYTF
TRBD1	-	TRBV28	TRBJ1-5	TGTGCCAGCACCCCCGGACAGGGGATGAGTCAGCCCCAGCATTTT	CASTPGQGMSQPQHF
TRBD1	-	TRBV27	TRBJ1-6	TGTGCCAGCAGCCGGACAGGAAGGATGAATTCACCCCTCCACTTT	CASSRTGRMNSPLHF
TRBD1	-	TRBV7-8	TRBJ1-1	TGTGCCAGCAGCGAAGACAGGGGAAGAGCTTTCTTT	CASSEDRGRAFF
-	once	TRBV7-9	TRBJ2-3	TGTGCCAGCAGCTTAGCGGCCCCCGCAGATACGCAGTATTTT	CASSLAAPADTQYF
-	once	TRBV4-2	TRBJ2-6	TGTGCCAGCAGCCATGACGGCCGACTTGGGGCCAACGTCCTGACTTTC	CASSHDGRLGANVLTF
-	-	TRBV29-1	TRBJ1-3	TGCAGCGTCGCCTTCTCCGGGGCTGGAAACACCATATATTTT	CSVAFSGAGNTIYF
-	-	TRBV9	TRBJ1-6	TGTGCCAGCAGCACTGGGCTCGGCAACAATTCACCCCTCCACTTT	CASSTGLGNNSPLHF
-	-	TRBV5-1	TRBJ2-7	TGCGCCAGCAGCGGGTCCCCCGGGAGCTCCTACGAGCAGTACTTC	CASSGSPGSSYEQYF
-	-	TRBV27	TRBJ1-4	TGTGCCAGCAGTCCAACCTCTTACAGGAGCGCTAATGAAAAACTGTTTTTT	CASSPTSYRSANEKLFF
-	-	TRBV3-1/TRBV3-2	TRBJ1-1	TGTGCCAGCAGGTCATCCGGGAACACTGAAGCTTTCTTT	CASRSSGNTEAFF
-	-	TRBV7-2	TRBJ1-4	TGTGCCAGCAGCTTAGTGGCGGGGACCGGTGAAAAACTGTTTTTT	CASSLVAGTGEKLFF
-	-	TRBV6-5	TRBJ1-1	TGTGCCAGCTCTGATATAACGGGGGGAGCCACTGAAGCTTTCTTT	CASSDITGGATEAFF
TRBD1	-	TRBV10-3	TRBJ1-5	TGTGCCATCTCTAGGGGGCCGGGCAATCAGCCCCAGCATTTT	CAISRGPGNQPQHF
TRBD2	-	TRBV6-5	TRBJ2-3	TGTGCCAGCAGTCCTAGCGGGGGAATAAATACGCAGTATTTT	CASSPSGGINTQYF
TRBD1	-	TRBV5-4	TRBJ2-3	TGTGCCAGCAGCTTGGGGTCCGCGGGACAGGGATACACAGATACGCAGTATTTT	CASSLGSAGQGYTDTQYF